The 9 T cell receptor beta chains listed next were all sequenced from one sample in a study of T cell changes during pregnancy in multiple sclerosis. Produced via immunoSEQ multiplex PCR; TCRdb's table is partial and in-frame only. The sample holds 70,000 to 100,000 clones, approximately 92% seen once. Here the sequenced sample was peripheral blood, taken in the third trimester of pregnancy. The receptors originated from a female donor in good health, enrolled as a control in a pregnancy study.

This clone was detected a few times. The chain has TRBV6-6 and TRBJ2-4, with TRBD2 as a possible D gene (6 bases). The V end was cut by 7 bases, the J end by 8 bases, with 15 bases between. Germline lookup yields CDR1 MNHNY and CDR2 SVGAGI (reference sequence). The CDR3 contains 13 residues. As DNA, the CDR3 is TGTGCCAGCACCCGCCAAGGAGGGGACATTCAGTACTTC. It specifies CASTRQGGDIQYF.

V gene TRBV19 combines with J gene TRBJ2-7, with D maybe TRBD2 (5 bases). The V gene lost 7 bases and the J gene lost 0 bases, with 7 bases spanning the gap. Germline CDR1 and CDR2: LNHDA and SQIVND (reference sequence). The CDR3 contains 12 residues. This chain's CDR3 is CASTGNSYEQYF. The CDR3 coding sequence is TGTGCCAGTACGGGGAACTCCTACGAGCAGTACTTC.

J is TRBJ1-5 and V is TRBV28; no reliable D call. With 4 bases removed from V and 2 bases from J, the gap between germline ends came to 21 bases. The germline CDR1 and CDR2 sequences are MDHEN and SYDVKM. CDR3 length equals 18 residues. The CDR3 sequence: CASSSDAESRKGNQPQHF. For the CDR3, the DNA is TGTGCCAGCAGTTCGGATGCAGAGTCGAGGAAGGGCAATCAGCCCCAGCATTTT.

The chain uses TRBV7-9 and TRBJ1-4; possibly TRBD1 for D (5 bases). The germline V gene has CDR1 SEHNR and CDR2 FQNEAQ (reference sequence). Trimming shortened V by 1 base and J by 6 bases, and 18 bases separated the two germline ends. This CDR3 spans 17 amino acids. The CDR3 is CASSLGRNRRGHEKLFF. CDR3 sequence (DNA): TGTGCCAGCAGCTTAGGAAGGAACAGGCGGGGTCATGAAAAACTGTTTTTT.

CDR3 sequence (DNA): TGTGCCAGCAGCTCCGACTTCTCCTACGAGCAGTACTTC. This translates into CASSSDFSYEQYF. The chain is built from TRBV21-1 and TRBJ2-7; the D segment call TRBD2 is taken from the table without a DNA check. TRBV21-1 is shown as a pseudogene. This CDR3 contains 13 residues.

V usage is TRBV28 and J usage is TRBJ1-1, with 10 nucleotides matching TRBD1. V shed 2 bases, J shed 7 bases, and the junction held 10 bases outside the gene matches. From germline, CDR1 is MDHEN and CDR2 SYDVKM. The CDR3 runs 16 residues. CDR3 residues: CASSLRIGTGESEAFF. CDR3 nucleotides: TGTGCCAGCAGTTTACGAATCGGGACAGGGGAAAGTGAAGCTTTCTTT.

This clone was detected a few times. The V gene is TRBV7-9, the J gene TRBJ1-1; 7 bases line up with TRBD1. Trimming removed 0 bases from V and 2 bases from J; junction bases left unmatched: 12. The CDR3 consists of 18 residues. Germline V gives CDR1 SEHNR, CDR2 FQNEAQ (reference sequence). CDR3 nucleotide sequence: TGTGCCAGCAGCTTAGCGTGGTGGCAGGGGGGACTCAACACTGAAGCTTTCTTT. Protein product: CASSLAWWQGGLNTEAFF. Looking up the rest from reference TRBV7-9 and TRBJ1-1 gives the full variable domain: DTGVSQNPRHKITKRGQNVTFRCDPISEHNRLYWYRQTLGQGPEFLTYFQNEAQLEKSRLLSDRFSAERPKGSFSTLEIQRTEQGDSAMYLCASSLAWWQGGLNTEAFFGQGTRLTVV.

As concerns this clone: At one end, the junction sequence differs from germline, possibly due to a read error. V usage is TRBV10-3 and J usage is TRBJ2-7; tentatively, D is TRBD2 (6 bases). The germline gives CDR1 ENHRY, CDR2 SYGVKD. The CDR3 contains 12 residues. CDR3 in DNA: TGTGCCATCAGTGAACGGGGGACCAAAAAAAACTTC. Its translation is CAISERGTKKNF.

This chain links TRBV19 with TRBJ2-4, with a tentative D call TRBD1 (6 bases). The CDR3 has 16 amino acids. V gave up 6 bases and J gave up 0 bases, with 15 bases separating them. CDR1 and CDR2 (germline): LNHDA, SQIVND (reference sequence). For the CDR3, the DNA is TGTGCCAGTAGCCCCGACAGGACCCTAGCCAAAAACATTCAGTACTTC. Encoded protein: CASSPDRTLAKNIQYF.